This T cell receptor (beta chain) appears in the sequencing data of a study of cytomegalovirus exposure and HLA in healthy donors. The PCR employed 60 Vbeta primers together with 13 Jbeta primers. The protocol was immunoSEQ multiplex PCR, while the TCRdb copy is restricted to in-frame clones and leaves out a portion. The sample has 99,000 or so clones, around 84% seen once. The V gene's germline CDR1 is MNHEY and CDR2 SVGAGI. V was cut by 1 base and J by 0 bases, with 9 bases left in between. The CDR3 runs 15 residues. This receptor was identified in a man under 40 in good health and CMV-seronegative. Input material: PBMCs. The chain uses TRBV6-5 and TRBJ1-1; no definite D call. The chain's CDR3 is CASSYYTDMNTEAFF. CDR3 nucleotides: TGTGCCAGCAGTTACTACACCGATATGAACACTGAAGCTTTCTTT.